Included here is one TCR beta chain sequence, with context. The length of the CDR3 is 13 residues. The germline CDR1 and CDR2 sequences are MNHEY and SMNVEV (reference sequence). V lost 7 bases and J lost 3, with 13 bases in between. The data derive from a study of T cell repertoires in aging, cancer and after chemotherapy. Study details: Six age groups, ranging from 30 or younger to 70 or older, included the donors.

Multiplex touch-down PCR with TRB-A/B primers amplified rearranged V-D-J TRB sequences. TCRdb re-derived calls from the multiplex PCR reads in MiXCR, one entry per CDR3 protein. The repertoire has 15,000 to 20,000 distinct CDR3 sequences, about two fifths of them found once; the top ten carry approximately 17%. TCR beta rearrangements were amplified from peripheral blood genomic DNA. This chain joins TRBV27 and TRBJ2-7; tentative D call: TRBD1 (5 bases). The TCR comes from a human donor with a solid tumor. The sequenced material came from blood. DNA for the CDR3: TGTGCCAGCATGGGGCCCCTATACTACGAGCAGTACTTC. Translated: CASMGPLYYEQYF.